The subject of this entry is one T cell receptor beta chain. Its antigen is as yet unknown. Using immunoSEQ multiplex PCR, the repertoire was profiled, and TCRdb retains in-frame clones only, with some absent. The repertoire has about 79,000 clones, roughly 94% of them found once; the top ten carry around 9.6%. The data originate from a study of OX40 agonist ivuxolimab in advanced cancers. Study outcomes and limitations: Also showing low normalized T-cell clonal expansion were some of the nonresponders. Clonal expansion by week 6 occurred in CD4+ and CD8+ blood T cells (at 0.1 to 3.0 mg/kg).

No patient had autoimmune disease or received systemic immunosuppression. Trimming removed 0 bases at V and 2 bases at J, with 5 bases between. CDR1 and CDR2 (germline): SGHKS, YYEKEE (reference sequence). The CDR3 runs 14 residues. The chain carries TRBV5-5 and TRBJ2-2, with TRBD2 as a possible D gene (5 bases). This specimen was CD4+ or CD8+ T cells sorted from blood, taken in a trial of the OX40 agonist ivuxolimab. This TCR was recovered from an adult with an advanced solid tumor such as melanoma, head and neck, liver or kidney cancer. CDR3 region: CASSLGLNTGELFF. In DNA form, the CDR3 reads TGTGCCAGCAGCTTGGGACTAAACACCGGGGAGCTGTTTTTT.